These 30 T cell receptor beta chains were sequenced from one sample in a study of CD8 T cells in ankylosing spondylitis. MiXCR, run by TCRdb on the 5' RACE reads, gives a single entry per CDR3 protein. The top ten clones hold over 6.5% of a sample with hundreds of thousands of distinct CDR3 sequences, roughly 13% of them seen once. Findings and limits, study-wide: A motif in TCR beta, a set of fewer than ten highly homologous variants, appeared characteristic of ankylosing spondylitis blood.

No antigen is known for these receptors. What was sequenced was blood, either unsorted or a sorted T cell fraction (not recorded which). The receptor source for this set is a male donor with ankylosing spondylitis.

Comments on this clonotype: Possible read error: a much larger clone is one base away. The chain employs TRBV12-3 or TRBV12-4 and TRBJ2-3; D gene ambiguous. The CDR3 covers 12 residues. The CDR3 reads CTSSLTRRTQYF. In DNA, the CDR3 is TGTACCAGCAGTTTGACCCGACGCACGCAGTATTTT.

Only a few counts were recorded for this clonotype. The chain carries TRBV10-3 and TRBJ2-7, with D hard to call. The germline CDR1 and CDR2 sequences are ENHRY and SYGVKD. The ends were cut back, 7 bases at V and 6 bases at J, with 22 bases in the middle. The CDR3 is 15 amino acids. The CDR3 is CAINPGPSPFGEQYF. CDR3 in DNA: TGTGCCATCAATCCAGGACCAAGCCCCTTCGGCGAGCAGTACTTC.

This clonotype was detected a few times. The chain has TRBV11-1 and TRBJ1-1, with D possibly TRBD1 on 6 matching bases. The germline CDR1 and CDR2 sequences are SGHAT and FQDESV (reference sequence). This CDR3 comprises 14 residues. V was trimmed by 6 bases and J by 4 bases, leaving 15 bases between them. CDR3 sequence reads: CASRRTRGGTEAFF. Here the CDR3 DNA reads TGTGCCAGCAGACGAACCAGGGGAGGCACTGAAGCTTTCTTT. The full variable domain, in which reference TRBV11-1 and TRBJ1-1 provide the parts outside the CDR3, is EAEVAQSPRYKITEKSQAVAFWCDPISGHATLYWYRQILGQGPELLVQFQDESVVDDSQLPKDRFSAERLKGVDSTLKIQPAELGDSAMYLCASRRTRGGTEAFFGQGTRLTVV.

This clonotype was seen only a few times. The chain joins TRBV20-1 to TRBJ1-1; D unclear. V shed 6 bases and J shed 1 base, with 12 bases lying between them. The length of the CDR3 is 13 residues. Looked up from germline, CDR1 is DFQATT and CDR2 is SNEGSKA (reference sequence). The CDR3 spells CSALKDSNTEAFF. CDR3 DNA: TGCAGTGCATTGAAGGACTCGAACACTGAAGCTTTCTTT.

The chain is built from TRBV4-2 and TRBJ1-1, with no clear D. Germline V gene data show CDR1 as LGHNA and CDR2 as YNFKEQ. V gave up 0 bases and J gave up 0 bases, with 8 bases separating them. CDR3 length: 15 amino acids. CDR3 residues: CASSQEGRMNTEAFF. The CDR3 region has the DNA TGTGCCAGCAGCCAAGAGGGCAGGATGAACACTGAAGCTTTCTTT.

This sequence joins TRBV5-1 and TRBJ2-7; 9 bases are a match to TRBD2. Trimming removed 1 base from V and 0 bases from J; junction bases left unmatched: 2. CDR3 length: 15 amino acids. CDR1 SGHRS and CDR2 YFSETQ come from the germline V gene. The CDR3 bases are TGCGCCAGCAGCTTGAGCGGGAGGTCCTCCTACGAGCAGTACTTC. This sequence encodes CASSLSGRSSYEQYF.

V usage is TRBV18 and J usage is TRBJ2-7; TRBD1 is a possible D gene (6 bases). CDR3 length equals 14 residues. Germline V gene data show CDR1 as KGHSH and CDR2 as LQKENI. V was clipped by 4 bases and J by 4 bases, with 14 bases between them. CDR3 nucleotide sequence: TGTGCCAGCTCACGGAGCACAGGGAAATACGAGCAGTACTTC. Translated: CASSRSTGKYEQYF.

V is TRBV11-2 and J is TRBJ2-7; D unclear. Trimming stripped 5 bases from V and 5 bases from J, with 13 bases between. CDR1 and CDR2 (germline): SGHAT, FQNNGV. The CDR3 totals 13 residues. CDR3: CASSQIPGDEQYV. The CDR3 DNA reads TGTGCCAGCAGCCAGATCCCGGGCGACGAGCAGTACGTC.

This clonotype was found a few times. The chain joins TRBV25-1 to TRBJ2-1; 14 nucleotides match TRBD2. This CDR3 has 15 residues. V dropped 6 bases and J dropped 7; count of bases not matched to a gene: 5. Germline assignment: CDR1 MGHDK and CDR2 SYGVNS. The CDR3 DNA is TGTGCCAGCAGGGGAAGGACTAGCGGGAGGAATGAGCAGTTCTTC. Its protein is CASRGRTSGRNEQFF.

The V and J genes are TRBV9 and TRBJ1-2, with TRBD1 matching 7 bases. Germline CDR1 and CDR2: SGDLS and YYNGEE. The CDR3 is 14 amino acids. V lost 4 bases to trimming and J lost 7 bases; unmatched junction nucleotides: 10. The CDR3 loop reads CASSPTGESSGYTF. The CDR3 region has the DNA TGTGCCAGCAGCCCCACAGGGGAATCTAGTGGCTACACCTTC.

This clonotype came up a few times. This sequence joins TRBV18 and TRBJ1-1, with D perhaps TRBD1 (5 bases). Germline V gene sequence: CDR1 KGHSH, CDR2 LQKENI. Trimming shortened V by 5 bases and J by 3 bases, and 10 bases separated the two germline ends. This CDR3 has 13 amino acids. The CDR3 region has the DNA TGTGCCAGCTCATCGGGGGTGGACACTGAAGCTTTCTTT. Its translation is CASSSGVDTEAFF.

In DNA form, the CDR3 reads TGTGCCAGCAGCTTTCTTGTAAGGACCTACAATGAGCAGTTCTTC. Its translation is CASSFLVRTYNEQFF. This chain connects TRBV11-2 to TRBJ2-1; D call uncertain. Germline loops: CDR1 SGHAT, CDR2 FQNNGV. Trimming cost V 3 bases and J 2 bases, with 11 bases left between them. The CDR3 spans 15 residues.

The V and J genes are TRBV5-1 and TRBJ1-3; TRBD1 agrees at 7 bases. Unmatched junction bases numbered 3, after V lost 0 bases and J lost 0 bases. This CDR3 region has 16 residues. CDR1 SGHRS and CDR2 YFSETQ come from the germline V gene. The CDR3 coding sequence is TGCGCCAGCAGCTTGGGGTCAGGGGGCTCTGGAAACACCATATATTTT. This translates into CASSLGSGGSGNTIYF.

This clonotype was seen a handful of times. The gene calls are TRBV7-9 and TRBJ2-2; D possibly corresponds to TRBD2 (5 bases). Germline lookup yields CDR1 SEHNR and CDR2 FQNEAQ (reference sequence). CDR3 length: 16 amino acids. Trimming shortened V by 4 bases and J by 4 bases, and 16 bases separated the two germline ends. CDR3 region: CASSYQTGRPTGELFF. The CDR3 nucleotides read TGTGCCAGCAGCTATCAAACGGGAAGGCCCACCGGGGAGCTGTTTTTT. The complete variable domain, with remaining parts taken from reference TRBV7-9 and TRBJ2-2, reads DTGVSQNPRHKITKRGQNVTFRCDPISEHNRLYWYRQTLGQGPEFLTYFQNEAQLEKSRLLSDRFSAERPKGSFSTLEIQRTEQGDSAMYLCASSYQTGRPTGELFFGEGSRLTVL.

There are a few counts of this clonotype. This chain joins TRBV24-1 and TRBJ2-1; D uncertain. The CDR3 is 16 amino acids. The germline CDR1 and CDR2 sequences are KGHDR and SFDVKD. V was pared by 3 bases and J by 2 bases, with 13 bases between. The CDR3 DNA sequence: TGTGCCACCAGTGATCCCGGCGCACTCACCTACAATGAGCAGTTCTTC. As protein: CATSDPGALTYNEQFF.

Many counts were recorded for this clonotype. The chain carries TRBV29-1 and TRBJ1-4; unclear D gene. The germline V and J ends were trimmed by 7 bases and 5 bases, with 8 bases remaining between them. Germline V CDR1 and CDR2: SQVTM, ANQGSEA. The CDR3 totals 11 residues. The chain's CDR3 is CSGTLNEKLFF. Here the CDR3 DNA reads TGCAGCGGGACGCTGAATGAAAAACTGTTTTTT.

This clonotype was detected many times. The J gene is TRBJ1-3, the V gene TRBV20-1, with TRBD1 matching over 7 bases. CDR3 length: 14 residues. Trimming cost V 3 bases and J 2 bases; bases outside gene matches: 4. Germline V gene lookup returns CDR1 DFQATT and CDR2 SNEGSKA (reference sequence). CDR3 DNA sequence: TGCAGTGCTAGCTCCGGGACAGCTGGAAACACCATATATTTT. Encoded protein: CSASSGTAGNTIYF.

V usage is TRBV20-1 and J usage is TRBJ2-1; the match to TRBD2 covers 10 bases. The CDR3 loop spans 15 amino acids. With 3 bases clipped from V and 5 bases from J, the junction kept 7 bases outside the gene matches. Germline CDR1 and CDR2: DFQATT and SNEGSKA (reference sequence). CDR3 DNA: TGCAGTGCTAGCCAGGGCACTAGCGGGAACAATGAGCAGTTCTTC. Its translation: CSASQGTSGNNEQFF.

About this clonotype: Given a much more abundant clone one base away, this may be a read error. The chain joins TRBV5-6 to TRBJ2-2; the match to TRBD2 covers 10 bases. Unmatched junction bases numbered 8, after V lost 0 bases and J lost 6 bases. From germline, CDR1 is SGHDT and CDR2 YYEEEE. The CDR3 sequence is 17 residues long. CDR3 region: CASSLGLQREGAGELFF. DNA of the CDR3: TGTGCCAGCAGCTTGGGGCTCCAGCGGGAGGGCGCCGGGGAGCTGTTTTTT.

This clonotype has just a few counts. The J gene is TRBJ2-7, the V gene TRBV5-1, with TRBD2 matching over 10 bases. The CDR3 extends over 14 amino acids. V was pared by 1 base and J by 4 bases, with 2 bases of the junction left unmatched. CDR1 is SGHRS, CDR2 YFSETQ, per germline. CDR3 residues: CASSLTSGMYEQYF. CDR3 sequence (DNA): TGCGCCAGCAGCTTGACTAGCGGGATGTACGAGCAGTACTTC.

In nucleotides, the CDR3 is TGTGCCAGCAGCCAAGGGACCAAGCAGTACGTC. This translates into CASSQGTKQYV. The V call is TRBV3-1, the J call TRBJ2-7; D remains ambiguous. The CDR3 has 11 amino acids. CDR1 and CDR2 (germline): LGHDT, YNNKEL (reference sequence). V dropped 1 base and J dropped 8 bases, with 6 bases sitting between them.

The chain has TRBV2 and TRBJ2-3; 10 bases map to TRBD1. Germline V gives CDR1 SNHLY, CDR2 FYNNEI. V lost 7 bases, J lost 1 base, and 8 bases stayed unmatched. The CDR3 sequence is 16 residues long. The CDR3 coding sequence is TGTGCCAGCACTCCTCTGGACAGGGGGGGCACAGATACGCAGTATTTT. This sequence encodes CASTPLDRGGTDTQYF.

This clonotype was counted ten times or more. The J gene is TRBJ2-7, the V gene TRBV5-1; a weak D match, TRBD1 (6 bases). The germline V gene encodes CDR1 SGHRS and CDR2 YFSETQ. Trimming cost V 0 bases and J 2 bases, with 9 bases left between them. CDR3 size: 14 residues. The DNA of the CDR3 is TGCGCCAGCAGCTTGGGACAGGCCCCCTACGAGCAGTACTTC. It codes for CASSLGQAPYEQYF. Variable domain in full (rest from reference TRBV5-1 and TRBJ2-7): KAGVTQTPRYLIKTRGQQVTLSCSPISGHRSVSWYQQTPGQGLQFLFEYFSETQRNKGNFPGRFSGRQFSNSRSEMNVSTLELGDSALYLCASSLGQAPYEQYFGPGTRLTVT.

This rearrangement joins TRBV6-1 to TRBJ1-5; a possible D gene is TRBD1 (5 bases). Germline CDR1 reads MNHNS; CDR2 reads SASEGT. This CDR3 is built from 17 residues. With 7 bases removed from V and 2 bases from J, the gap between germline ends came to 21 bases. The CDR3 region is CASTYGPKGSGNQPQHF. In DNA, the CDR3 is TGTGCCAGCACCTACGGACCTAAGGGGTCAGGCAATCAGCCCCAGCATTTT.

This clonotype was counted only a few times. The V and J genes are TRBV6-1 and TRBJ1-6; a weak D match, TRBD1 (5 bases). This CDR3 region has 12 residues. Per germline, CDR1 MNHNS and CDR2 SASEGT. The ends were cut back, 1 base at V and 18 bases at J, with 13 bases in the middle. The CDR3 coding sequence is TGTGCCAGCAGTGAAGGATTTCACAGGCCCCACTTT. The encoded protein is CASSEGFHRPHF.

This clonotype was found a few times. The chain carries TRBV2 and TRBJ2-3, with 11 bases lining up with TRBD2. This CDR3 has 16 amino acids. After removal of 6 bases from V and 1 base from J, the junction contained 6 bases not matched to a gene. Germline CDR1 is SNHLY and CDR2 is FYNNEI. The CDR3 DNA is TGTGCCAGCAGAATACTAGCGGGAGTAGGCACAGATACGCAGTATTTT. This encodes CASRILAGVGTDTQYF.

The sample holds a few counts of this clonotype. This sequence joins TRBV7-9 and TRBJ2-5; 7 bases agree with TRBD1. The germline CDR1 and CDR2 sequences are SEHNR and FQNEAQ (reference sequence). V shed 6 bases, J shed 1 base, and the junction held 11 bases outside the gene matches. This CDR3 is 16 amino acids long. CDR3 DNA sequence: TGTGCCAGCAGGCCACCGGGACAGCTCCCCCAAGAGACCCAGTACTTC. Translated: CASRPPGQLPQETQYF.

Here the CDR3 DNA reads TGTGCCAGTAGTATAGGAGGCGGGACCTACAATGAGCAGTTCTTC. Protein: CASSIGGGTYNEQFF. V is TRBV19 and J is TRBJ2-1; D might be TRBD2 (6 bases). Germline values: CDR1 LNHDA, CDR2 SQIVND (reference sequence). The CDR3 sequence is 15 residues long. V lost 1 base and J lost 2, with 9 bases in between. Combining the CDR3 with reference TRBV19 and TRBJ2-1 gives the whole variable domain DGGITQSPKYLFRKEGQNVTLSCEQNLNHDAMYWYRQDPGQGLRLIYYSQIVNDFQKGDIAEGYSVSREKKESFPLTVTSAQKNPTAFYLCASSIGGGTYNEQFFGPGTRLTVL.

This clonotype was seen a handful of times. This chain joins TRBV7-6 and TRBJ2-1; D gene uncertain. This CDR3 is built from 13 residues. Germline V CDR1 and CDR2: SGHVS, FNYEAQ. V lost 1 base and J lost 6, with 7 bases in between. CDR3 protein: CASSLVSVNEQFF. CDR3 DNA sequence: TGTGCCAGCAGCTTAGTTTCAGTCAATGAGCAGTTCTTC.

CDR3 coding DNA: TGTGCCAGTAGCCTTCAAGGACGTACGAGTCGAGAGACCCAGTACTTC. As protein: CASSLQGRTSRETQYF. V and J are TRBV19 and TRBJ2-5; D ambiguous. The CDR3 is 16 residues long. Between the trimmed V and J ends, which lost 6 bases and 4 bases, there was a span of 21 bases. CDR1 is LNHDA and CDR2 is SQIVND in the germline V gene (reference sequence).